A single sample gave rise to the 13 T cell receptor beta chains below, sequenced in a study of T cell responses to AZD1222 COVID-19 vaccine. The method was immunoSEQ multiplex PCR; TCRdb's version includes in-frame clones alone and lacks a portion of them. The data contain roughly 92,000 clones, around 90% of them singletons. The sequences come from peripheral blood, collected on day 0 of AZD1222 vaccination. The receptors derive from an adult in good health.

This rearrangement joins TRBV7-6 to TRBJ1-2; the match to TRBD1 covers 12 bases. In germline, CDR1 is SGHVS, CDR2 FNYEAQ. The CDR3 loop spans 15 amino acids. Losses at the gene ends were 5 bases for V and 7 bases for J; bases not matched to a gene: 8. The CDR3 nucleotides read TGTGCCAGCAGCCTCCAGGGACAGGGGGCGCTTGGCTACACCTTC. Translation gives CASSLQGQGALGYTF.

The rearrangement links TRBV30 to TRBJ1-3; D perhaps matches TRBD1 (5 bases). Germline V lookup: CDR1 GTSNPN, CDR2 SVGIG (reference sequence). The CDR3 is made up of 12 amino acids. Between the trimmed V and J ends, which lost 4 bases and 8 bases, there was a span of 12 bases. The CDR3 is CAWIGSGDTIYF. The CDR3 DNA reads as TGTGCCTGGATAGGCTCGGGGGACACCATATATTTT. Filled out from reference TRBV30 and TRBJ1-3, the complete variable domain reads SQTIHQWPATLVQPVGSPLSLECTVEGTSNPNLYWYRQAAGRGLQLLFYSVGIGQISSEVPQNLSASRPQDRQFILSSKKLLLSDSGFYLCAWIGSGDTIYFGEGSWLTVV.

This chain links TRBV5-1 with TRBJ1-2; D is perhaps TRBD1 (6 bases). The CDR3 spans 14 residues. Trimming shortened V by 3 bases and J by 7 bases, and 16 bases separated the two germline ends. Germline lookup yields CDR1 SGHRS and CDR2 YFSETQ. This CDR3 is CASSYAVIGGGYTF. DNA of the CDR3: TGCGCCAGCAGCTATGCGGTCATAGGGGGTGGCTACACCTTC.

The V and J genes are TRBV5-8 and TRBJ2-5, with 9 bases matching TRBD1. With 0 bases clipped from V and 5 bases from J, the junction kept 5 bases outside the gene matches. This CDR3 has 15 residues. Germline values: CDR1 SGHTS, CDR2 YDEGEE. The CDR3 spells CASSLAGTGTETQYF. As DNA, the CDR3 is TGTGCCAGCAGCTTGGCTGGGACAGGGACCGAGACCCAGTACTTC.

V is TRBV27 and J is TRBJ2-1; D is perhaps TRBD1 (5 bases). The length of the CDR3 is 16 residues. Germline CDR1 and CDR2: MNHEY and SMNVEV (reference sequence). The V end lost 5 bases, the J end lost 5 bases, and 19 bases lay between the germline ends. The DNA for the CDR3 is TGTGCCAGCAGTCCTCTAACGCGCCCCAGGGACAATGAGCAGTTCTTC. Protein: CASSPLTRPRDNEQFF.

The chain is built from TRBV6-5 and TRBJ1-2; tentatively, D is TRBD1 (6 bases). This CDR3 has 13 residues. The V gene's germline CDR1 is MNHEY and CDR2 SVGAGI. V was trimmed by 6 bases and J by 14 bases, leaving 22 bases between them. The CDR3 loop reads CASRPTGYGWWTF. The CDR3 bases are TGTGCCAGCAGGCCGACAGGATATGGTTGGTGGACCTTC.

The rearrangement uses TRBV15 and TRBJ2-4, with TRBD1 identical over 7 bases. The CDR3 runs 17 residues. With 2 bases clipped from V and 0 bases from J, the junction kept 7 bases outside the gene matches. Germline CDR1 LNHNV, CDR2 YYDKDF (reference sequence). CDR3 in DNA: TGTGCCACCAGCAGACGAGGACAGGCCTTAGCCAAAAACATTCAGTACTTC. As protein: CATSRRGQALAKNIQYF.

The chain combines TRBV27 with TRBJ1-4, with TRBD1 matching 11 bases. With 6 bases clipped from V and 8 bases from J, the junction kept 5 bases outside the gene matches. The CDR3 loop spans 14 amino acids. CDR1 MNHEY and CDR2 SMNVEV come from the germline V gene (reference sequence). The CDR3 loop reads CASSRTGGYEKLFF. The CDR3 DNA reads TGTGCCAGCAGCCGGACAGGGGGCTACGAAAAACTGTTTTTT.

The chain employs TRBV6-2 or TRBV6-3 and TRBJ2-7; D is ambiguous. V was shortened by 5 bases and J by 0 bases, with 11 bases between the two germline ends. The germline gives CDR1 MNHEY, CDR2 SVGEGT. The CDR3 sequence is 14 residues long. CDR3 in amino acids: CASSPDHPSYEQYF. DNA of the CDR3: TGTGCCAGCAGTCCGGACCACCCCTCCTACGAGCAGTACTTC.

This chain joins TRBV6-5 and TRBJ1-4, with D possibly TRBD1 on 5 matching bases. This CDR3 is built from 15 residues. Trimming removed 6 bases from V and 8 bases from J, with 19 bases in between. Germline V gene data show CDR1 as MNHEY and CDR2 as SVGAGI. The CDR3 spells CASSSEGSSEEKLFF. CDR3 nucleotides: TGTGCCAGCAGCTCCGAGGGGTCAAGCGAGGAAAAACTGTTTTTT.

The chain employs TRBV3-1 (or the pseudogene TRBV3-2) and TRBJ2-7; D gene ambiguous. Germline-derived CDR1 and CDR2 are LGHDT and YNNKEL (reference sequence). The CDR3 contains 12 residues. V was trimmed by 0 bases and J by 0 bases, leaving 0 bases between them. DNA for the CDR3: TGTGCCAGCAGCCAAGACTCCTACGAGCAGTACTTC. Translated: CASSQDSYEQYF.

CDR3 in amino acids: CASFGTSDTGELFF. CDR3 nucleotide sequence: TGTGCCAGCTTCGGGACTAGCGACACCGGGGAGCTGTTTTTT. V usage is TRBV3-1 (or the pseudogene TRBV3-2) and J usage is TRBJ2-2; 10 nucleotides match TRBD2. With V trimmed by 8 bases and J by 3 bases, 3 bases remained unmatched. Germline loops: CDR1 LGHDT, CDR2 YNNKEL (reference sequence). This CDR3 is 14 amino acids long.

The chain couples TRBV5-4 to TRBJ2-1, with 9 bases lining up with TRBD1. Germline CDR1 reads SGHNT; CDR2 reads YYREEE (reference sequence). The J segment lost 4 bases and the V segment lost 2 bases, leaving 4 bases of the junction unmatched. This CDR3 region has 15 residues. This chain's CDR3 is CASSFRDRAYNEQFF. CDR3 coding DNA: TGTGCCAGCAGCTTCCGGGACAGGGCGTACAATGAGCAGTTCTTC.